Shown below are 5 T cell receptor beta chains from a single sample sequenced in a study of blood T cell repertoires in COVID-19. Sequenced by immunoSEQ multiplex PCR; TCRdb stores in-frame clones only, minus some. The sample holds over 200,000 clones, about nine tenths seen once. The specimen was PBMCs or T cells enriched from blood (not recorded which). These receptors came from a man between 18 and 29 years old who had recovered from COVID-19.

The rearrangement links TRBV5-1 to TRBJ2-1; 14 bases line up with TRBD2. This CDR3 region has 16 residues. The junction had 4 bases not matched to a gene; V was cut back by 4 bases and J by 4 bases. The V gene's germline CDR1 is SGHRS and CDR2 YFSETQ. In DNA form, the CDR3 reads TGCGCCAGCAGCGGCGGACTAGCGGGGGGATACAATGAGCAGTTCTTC. Translated: CASSGGLAGGYNEQFF.

CDR3 residues: CASSQGSGSTNEQFF. Written as DNA, the CDR3 is TGCGCCAGCTCCCAGGGCAGCGGGAGCACCAATGAGCAGTTCTTC. V is TRBV10-1 and J is TRBJ2-1, with 8 bases matching TRBD2. Germline CDR1 and CDR2: WNHNN and SYGVQD (reference sequence). Germline trimming cut 8 bases from V and 6 bases from J; bases unmatched to any gene: 12. CDR3 length: 15 residues.

The chain couples TRBV5-1 to TRBJ1-1; the match to TRBD1 covers 12 bases. Germline-derived CDR1 and CDR2 are SGHRS and YFSETQ. The V gene end was trimmed by 1 base and the J gene end by 6 bases; junction bases not matched to a gene: 7. CDR3 length: 16 amino acids. CDR3 nucleotide sequence: TGCGCCAGCAGCTTGCAACCGGGACAGGGGGCTTCTGAAGCTTTCTTT. It is translated as CASSLQPGQGASEAFF.

J is TRBJ2-3 and V is TRBV9, with TRBD2 identical over 7 bases. The CDR3 contains 16 residues. The trim removed 3 bases at V and 5 bases at J, leaving 12 bases unmatched. The V gene's germline CDR1 is SGDLS and CDR2 YYNGEE. CDR3 loop: CASSAWGGGPGDTQYF. The CDR3 DNA is TGTGCCAGCAGCGCATGGGGGGGAGGGCCCGGAGATACGCAGTATTTT.

In DNA, the CDR3 is TGTGCCAGCAGTGACTCATATGAGCAGTTCTTC. Translating gives CASSDSYEQFF. The chain has TRBV3-1 (or the pseudogene TRBV3-2) and TRBJ2-1; D is ambiguous. V dropped 6 bases and J dropped 8 bases, with 8 bases sitting between them. The CDR3 totals 11 residues. Germline CDR1 reads LGHDT; CDR2 reads YNNKEL (reference sequence).